One sample yielded the 3 T cell receptor beta chains listed below, sequenced in a study of Graves' ophthalmopathy and Graves' hyperthyroidism. RNA transcripts served as template for amplifying TCR beta CDR3 sequences. RT-PCR was first run with HTBI primers, then multiplex PCR in a second round. TCRdb reanalysed the multiplex PCR reads using MiXCR and keeps one entry per CDR3 protein. This table holds around 1,000,000 distinct CDR3 sequences, roughly 35% found once. What was sequenced was peripheral blood or thyroid tissue (not recorded which). Receptors were obtained from an adult man with Graves' hyperthyroidism.

At least ten counts were recorded for this clonotype. V is TRBV7-2 and J is TRBJ1-5, with 11 positions matching TRBD1. The CDR3 consists of 13 residues. V was clipped by 8 bases and J by 6 bases; unmatched bases: 3. Germline assignment: CDR1 SGHTA and CDR2 FQGNSA. CDR3 coding DNA: TGTGCCAGCGGGACAGGGGGTATTCAGCCCCAGCATTTT. Translated, it gives CASGTGGIQPQHF.

This clonotype was counted between two and nine times. This sequence joins TRBV2 and TRBJ2-5, with TRBD2 matching 9 bases. There are 18 residues in the CDR3. Germline CDR1 and CDR2: SNHLY and FYNNEI. J was trimmed by 0 bases and V by 4 bases; bases with no gene match: 12. The CDR3 DNA reads TGTGCCAGCAGTGCCGGGACTAGCAGAGTTCGAAACCAAGAGACCCAGTACTTC. It specifies CASSAGTSRVRNQETQYF. Variable domain in full (rest from reference TRBV2 and TRBJ2-5): EPEVTQTPSHQVTQMGQEVILRCVPISNHLYFYWYRQILGQKVEFLVSFYNNEISEKSEIFDDQFSVERPDGSNFTLKIRSTKLEDSAMYFCASSAGTSRVRNQETQYFGPGTRLLVL.

The rearrangement links TRBV7-9 to TRBJ2-5; TRBD1 is a possible D gene (5 bases). CDR1 is SEHNR, CDR2 FQNEAQ, per germline (reference sequence). CDR3 length: 11 amino acids. V lost 5 bases and J 10 bases, leaving 11 bases between the germline ends. CDR3 protein: CASSQTDIQYF. CDR3 DNA: TGTGCCAGCAGCCAGACAGATATCCAGTACTTC.